What follows is one T cell receptor (beta chain) and its context. V lost 0 bases, J lost 0 bases, and 19 bases lay in between. The length of the CDR3 is 19 residues. Germline loops: CDR1 LGHNA, CDR2 YSLEER. Adult Caucasians living in Nashville, Tennessee made up all of the donors. The run depth of the assay was deep. As processed by the authors: ImmunoSEQ output lacked quality scores and full-length reads, limiting matched filtering. Method: immunoSEQ multiplex PCR; TCRdb's copy keeps in-frame clones and lacks some. V and J calls and clone size follow that table, whereas D and trimming were derived from the DNA. The table has roughly 2.6 million clones, around nine tenths seen once. The sample is drawn from a study of shared clonotypes between healthy human individuals.

The receptor was derived from a man in his late teens or twenties in good health. This sequence joins TRBV4-3 and TRBJ2-3, with D possibly being TRBD1 (7 bases). Sequencing used naive CD4+ T cells sorted from blood. Stated subset: CD45RA+ positively selected. Written as DNA, the CDR3 is TGCGCCAGCAGCCAAGAAAGGGGGGCCCTGACAGGGAGCACAGATACGCAGTATTTT. It codes for CASSQERGALTGSTDTQYF.